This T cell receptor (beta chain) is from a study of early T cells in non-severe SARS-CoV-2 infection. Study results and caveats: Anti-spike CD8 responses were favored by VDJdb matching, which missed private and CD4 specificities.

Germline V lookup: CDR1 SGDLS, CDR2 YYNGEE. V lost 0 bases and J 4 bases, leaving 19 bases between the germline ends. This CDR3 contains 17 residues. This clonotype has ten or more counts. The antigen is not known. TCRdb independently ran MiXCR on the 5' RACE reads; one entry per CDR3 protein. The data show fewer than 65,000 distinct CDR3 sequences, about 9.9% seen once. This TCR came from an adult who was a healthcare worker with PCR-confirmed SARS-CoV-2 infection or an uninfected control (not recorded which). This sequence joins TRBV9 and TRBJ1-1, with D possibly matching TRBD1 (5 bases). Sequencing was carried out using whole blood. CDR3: CASSVALGQGRSTEAFF. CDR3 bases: TGTGCCAGCAGCGTAGCTCTAGGCCAGGGACGTAGCACTGAAGCTTTCTTT.